A selection of T cell receptor beta chains follows, all from one sample in a study of Ad26.COV2.S vaccination and SARS-CoV-2 variants. Using immunoSEQ multiplex PCR, the repertoire was profiled, and TCRdb retains in-frame clones only, with some absent. The sample includes approximately 410,000 clones, approximately 92% of them seen just once. Sample: peripheral blood, taken in a trial of Ad26.COV2.S vaccine versus placebo. These receptors were collected from a person aged 18-65 years who received the Ad26.COV2.S COVID-19 vaccine or a placebo. The CDR3 runs from the conserved cysteine through the conserved F or W. D genes are given only for firm matches. Some rows have no size entry. The others give once, few or many, or a class for an expanded clone.

d_call	j_call	clone_size	v_call	cdr3_aa	cdr3_nt
.	TRBJ2-7	.	TRBV27	CASRGLSWPYEQYF	TGTGCCAGCAGAGGATTGTCTTGGCCCTACGAGCAGTACTTC
.	TRBJ2-2	.	TRBV7-2	CASTVQRGGELFF	TGTGCCAGCACCGTCCAGCGTGGCGGGGAGCTGTTTTTT
.	TRBJ1-2	.	TRBV21-1	CASSKKMAGGYGYTF	TGTGCCAGCAGCAAAAAAATGGCAGGGGGATATGGCTACACCTTC
TRBD2	TRBJ2-7	few	TRBV27	CASSKLAGGLYEQYF	TGTGCCAGCAGTAAGCTAGCGGGGGGGCTATACGAGCAGTACTTC
.	TRBJ2-1	.	TRBV6-6	CASSYSETFRGNEQFF	TGTGCCAGCAGTTACTCCGAAACCTTTCGGGGCAATGAGCAGTTCTTC
.	TRBJ2-3	.	TRBV11-2	CASSLWGGTDTQYF	TGTGCCAGCAGCTTATGGGGGGGCACAGATACGCAGTATTTT
.	TRBJ2-3	.	TRBV6-2/TRBV6-3	CASSYSVWDTQYF	TGTGCCAGCAGTTACTCGGTGTGGGATACGCAGTATTTT
TRBD1	TRBJ2-7	.	TRBV9	CASTKGTGGVYEQYF	TGTGCCAGCACCAAGGGGACAGGGGGCGTATACGAGCAGTACTTC
.	TRBJ1-2	.	TRBV4-1	CASSQVGLSDGYTF	TGCGCCAGCAGCCAAGTAGGGTTGTCGGATGGCTACACCTTC
.	TRBJ1-2	.	TRBV12-3/TRBV12-4	CASSPARGYTF	TGTGCCAGCAGCCCCGCCCGCGGCTACACCTTC
.	TRBJ2-1	.	TRBV7-9	CASSLASLYNEQFF	TGTGCCAGCAGCTTAGCGTCCCTATACAATGAGCAGTTCTTC
.	TRBJ2-7	.	TRBV28	CASSSPQGWTYEQYF	TGTGCCAGCAGTTCCCCCCAGGGGTGGACCTACGAGCAGTACTTC
.	TRBJ2-3	.	TRBV7-2	CASNEGGFTDTQYF	TGTGCCAGCAATGAGGGGGGCTTCACAGATACGCAGTATTTT
TRBD1	TRBJ2-4	.	TRBV3-1/TRBV3-2	CAMTRTGAKNIQYF	TGTGCCATGACACGGACAGGGGCCAAAAACATTCAGTACTTC
.	TRBJ1-3	once	TRBV4-3	CASSQDPRYSGNTIYF	TGCGCCAGCAGCCAAGACCCCCGGTACTCTGGAAACACCATATATTTT
.	TRBJ1-5	.	TRBV7-9	CASSRDPSNQPQHF	TGTGCCAGCAGCCGGGACCCTAGCAATCAGCCCCAGCATTTT